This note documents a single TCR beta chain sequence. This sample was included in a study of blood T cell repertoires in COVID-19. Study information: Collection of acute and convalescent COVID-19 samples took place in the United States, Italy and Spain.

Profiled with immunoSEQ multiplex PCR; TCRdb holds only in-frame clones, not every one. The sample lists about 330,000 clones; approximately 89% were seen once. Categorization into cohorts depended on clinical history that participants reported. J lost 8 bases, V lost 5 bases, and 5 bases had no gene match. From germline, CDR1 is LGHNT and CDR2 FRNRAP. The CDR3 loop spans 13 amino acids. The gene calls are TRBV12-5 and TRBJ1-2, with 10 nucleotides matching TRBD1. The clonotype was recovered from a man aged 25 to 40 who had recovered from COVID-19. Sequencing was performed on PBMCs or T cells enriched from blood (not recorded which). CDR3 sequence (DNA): TGTGCTAGTGGTCAGGGACAGGGGAAAGGCTACACCTTC. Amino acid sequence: CASGQGQGKGYTF.